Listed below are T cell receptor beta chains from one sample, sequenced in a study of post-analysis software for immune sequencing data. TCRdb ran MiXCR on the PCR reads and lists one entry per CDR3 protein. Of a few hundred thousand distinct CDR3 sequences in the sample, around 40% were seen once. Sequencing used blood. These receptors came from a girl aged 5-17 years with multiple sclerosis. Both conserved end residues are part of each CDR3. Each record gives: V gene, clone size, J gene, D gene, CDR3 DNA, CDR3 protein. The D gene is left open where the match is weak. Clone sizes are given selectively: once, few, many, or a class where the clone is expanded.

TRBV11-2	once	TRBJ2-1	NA	TGTGCCAGCAGCCCGGCCCCGGGGAGCTCCTACAATGAGCAGTTCTTC	CASSPAPGSSYNEQFF
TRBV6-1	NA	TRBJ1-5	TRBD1	TGTGCCAGCAGTCAGGGGGCCGGAGGTCAGCCCCAGCATTTT	CASSQGAGGQPQHF
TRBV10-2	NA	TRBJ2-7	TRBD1	TGCGCCAGTATCAGGGGGCAGGGGGCCTACGAGCAGTACTTC	CASIRGQGAYEQYF
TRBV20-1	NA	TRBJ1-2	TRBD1	TGCAGTGCCAACCGGGACAGCTATGACTACACCTTC	CSANRDSYDYTF
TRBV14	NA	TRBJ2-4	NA	TGTGCCAGCAGCCAAGAAAAAGCGTGGGACATTCAGTACTTC	CASSQEKAWDIQYF
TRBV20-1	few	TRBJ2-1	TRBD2	TGCAGTGCCCCCAGGGACTATGTGGACTACAATGAGCAGTTCTTC	CSAPRDYVDYNEQFF
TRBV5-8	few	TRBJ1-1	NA	TGTGCCAGCAGCTTACCCGAATCGGGGGGCCCTACGAACACTGAAGCTTTCTTT	CASSLPESGGPTNTEAFF
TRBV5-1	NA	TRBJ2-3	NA	TGCGCCAGCAGCTTTTGGGCCCCCGGGACCGGGGAGGCAGATACGCAGTATTTT	CASSFWAPGTGEADTQYF
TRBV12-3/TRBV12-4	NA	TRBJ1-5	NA	TGTGCCAGCAGTTTTACCTCGGGGGATCAGCCCCAGCATTTT	CASSFTSGDQPQHF
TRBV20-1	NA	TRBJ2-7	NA	TGCAGTGCTAGGACTACGGGACTCTCCTACGAGCAGTACTTC	CSARTTGLSYEQYF
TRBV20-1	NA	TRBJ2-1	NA	TGCAGTGCTCTCCGACTCTACAATGAGCAGTTCTTC	CSALRLYNEQFF
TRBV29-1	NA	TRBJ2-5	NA	TGCAGCGGTGTCGGGCGCGACGGGGAGACCCAGTACTTC	CSGVGRDGETQYF
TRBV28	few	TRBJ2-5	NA	TGTGCCAGCAACCCGGGACACCAAGACAGGACCCAGTACTTC	CASNPGHQDRTQYF
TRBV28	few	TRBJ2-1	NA	TGTGCCAGCAGATCACCCGTGACGAATGAGCAGTTCTTC	CASRSPVTNEQFF
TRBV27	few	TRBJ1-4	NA	TGTGCCAGCAGTGCCTCCACAGGGCTAAATGAAAAACTGTTTTTT	CASSASTGLNEKLFF
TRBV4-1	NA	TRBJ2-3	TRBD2	TGCGCCAGCAGTAGCGGGAGAAGCACAGATACGCAGTATTTT	CASSSGRSTDTQYF
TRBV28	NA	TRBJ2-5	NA	TGTGCCAGCAGTCCCGCGGTCAGGGTTGGAGAGACCCAGTACTTC	CASSPAVRVGETQYF
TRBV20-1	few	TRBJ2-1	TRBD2	TGCAGTGCTAGAACCCTAGCGGGACCAAATGAGCAGTTCTTC	CSARTLAGPNEQFF
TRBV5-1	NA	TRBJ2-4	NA	TGCGCCAGCAGCGGCGACCTCGGACCCGAAGCCAAAAACATTCAGTGCTTC	CASSGDLGPEAKNIQCF
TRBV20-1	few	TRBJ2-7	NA	TGCAGTGCTAAAGGGCCTTTCGGGCTCTACGAGCAGTACTTC	CSAKGPFGLYEQYF
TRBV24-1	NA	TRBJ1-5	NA	TGTGCCACCAGTGATCCAGGCCCCAATCAGCCCCAGCATTTT	CATSDPGPNQPQHF
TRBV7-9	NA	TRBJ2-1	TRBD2	TGTGCCAGCGCTACACTAGCGGGAGTCTCGTACAATGAGCAGTTCTTC	CASATLAGVSYNEQFF
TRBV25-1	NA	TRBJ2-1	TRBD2	TGTGCCAGCAGTGAATTGGAGACTAGCGGCTACAATGAGCAGTTCTTC	CASSELETSGYNEQFF
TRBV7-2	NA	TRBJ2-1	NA	TGTGCCACCACTAGCTCCTACAATGAGCAGTTCTTC	CATTSSYNEQFF
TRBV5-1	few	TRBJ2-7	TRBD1	TGCGCCAGCAGCAACCGACAGGGGGCGCATTACGAGCAGTACTTC	CASSNRQGAHYEQYF
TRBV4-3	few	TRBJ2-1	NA	TGCGCCAGCAGCCAAGATGGGGGGCACAATGAGCAGTTCTTC	CASSQDGGHNEQFF
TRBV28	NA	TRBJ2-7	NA	TGTGCCAGCAGAGGGGACCGAGGCTTATCCTACGAGCAGTACTTC	CASRGDRGLSYEQYF
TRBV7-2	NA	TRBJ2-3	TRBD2	TGTGCCAGCAGCTCTACGGGACTAGCGGGAGCCTCAGATACGCAGTATTTT	CASSSTGLAGASDTQYF
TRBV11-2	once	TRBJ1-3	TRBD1	TGTGCCAGCAGCTTGGGACGGGACAGACGAACTGGAAACACCATATATTTT	CASSLGRDRRTGNTIYF
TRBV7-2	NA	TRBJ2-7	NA	TGTGCCAGCAGCTTAGATAGGCGATCCTACGAGCAGTACTTC	CASSLDRRSYEQYF
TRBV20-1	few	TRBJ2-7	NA	TGCAGTGCTTGGGCGGGGGAGCAGTACTTC	CSAWAGEQYF
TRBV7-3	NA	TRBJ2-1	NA	TGTGCCAGCAGCTTTGGGCAAAACAATGAGCAGTTCTTC	CASSFGQNNEQFF
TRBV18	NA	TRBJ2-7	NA	TGTGCCAGCTCATTCGCGCCAACCTACGAGCAGTACTTC	CASSFAPTYEQYF
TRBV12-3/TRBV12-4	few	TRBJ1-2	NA	TGTGCCAGCACATTCCGACAGCACTATGGCTACACCTTC	CASTFRQHYGYTF
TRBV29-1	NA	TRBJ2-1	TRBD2	TGCAGCGTTGAGGGTTTTACTAGCGGGGTTTACAATGAGCAGTTCTTC	CSVEGFTSGVYNEQFF
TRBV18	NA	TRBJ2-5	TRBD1	TGTGCCAGCTCATCTGAACCGGGACAGGGGTCGAAGACCCAGTACTTC	CASSSEPGQGSKTQYF
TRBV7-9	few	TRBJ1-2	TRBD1	TGTGCCAGCAGCCACCCGGGACAGGGTATCTTTAGCTACACCTTC	CASSHPGQGIFSYTF
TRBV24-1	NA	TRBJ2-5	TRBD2	TGTGCCACCAGTGGTTTTACTAGCGGGACCGAAGAGACCCAGTACTTC	CATSGFTSGTEETQYF
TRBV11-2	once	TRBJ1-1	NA	TGTGCCAGCAGCACCAGGGACCCCCTGAGTCGCACTGAAGCTTTCTTT	CASSTRDPLSRTEAFF
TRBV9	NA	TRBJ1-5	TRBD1	TGTGCCAGCAGCCCCCACGACAGGGGTGTAACTCAGCCCCAGCATTTT	CASSPHDRGVTQPQHF
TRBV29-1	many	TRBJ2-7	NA	TGCAGCGTTGAGAAAGGGGTAGCCCACGAGCAGTACTTC	CSVEKGVAHEQYF
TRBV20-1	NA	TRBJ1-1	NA	TGCAGTGCATATACAGGAGGGGGGACTGAAGCTTTCTTT	CSAYTGGGTEAFF
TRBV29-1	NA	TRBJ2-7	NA	TGCAGCGTTCGGGGCCTCTACGTGGAGCAGTACTTC	CSVRGLYVEQYF
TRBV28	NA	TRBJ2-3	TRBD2	TGTGCCAGCAATCCTAGCGGGAGGACAGATACGCAGTATTTT	CASNPSGRTDTQYF
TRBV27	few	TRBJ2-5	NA	TGTGCCAGCAGTCAAACAGCGTACCAAGAGACCCAGTACTTC	CASSQTAYQETQYF
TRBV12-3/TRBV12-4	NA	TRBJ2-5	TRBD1	TGTGCCAGCAGTTTGGTTCGGGACAGTAAAGAGGAGACCCAGTACTTC	CASSLVRDSKEETQYF
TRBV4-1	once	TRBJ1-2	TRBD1	TGCGCCAGCAGCCAACCCGGGGACAGGGTCTATGGCTACACCTTC	CASSQPGDRVYGYTF
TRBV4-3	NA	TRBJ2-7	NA	TGCGCCAGCAGCCCCCAGGTGGCAGGCTCCTACGAGCAGTACTTC	CASSPQVAGSYEQYF
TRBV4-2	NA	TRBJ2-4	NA	TGTGCCAGCAGCCAAGAAATGAGTTACGACATTCAGTACTTC	CASSQEMSYDIQYF
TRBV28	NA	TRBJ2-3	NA	TGTGCCAGCATACCACAGGGAGTGACAGATACGCAGTATTTT	CASIPQGVTDTQYF
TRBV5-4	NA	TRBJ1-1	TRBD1	TGTGCCAGCAGCTCGGGGACAGGCCGGGTTACTGAAGCTTTCTTT	CASSSGTGRVTEAFF
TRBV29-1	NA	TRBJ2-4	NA	TGCAGCGTTGAAGGAGTGAGTCAGGTAGCCAAAAACATTCAGTACTTC	CSVEGVSQVAKNIQYF
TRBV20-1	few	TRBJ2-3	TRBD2	TGCAGTGAGCAGCGGGAGGGCCCCCTAACGCAGTATTTT	CSEQREGPLTQYF
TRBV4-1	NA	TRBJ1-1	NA	TGCGCCAGCAGCCAAGGTCGTGACAGAGGCATGGCCACTGAAGCTTTCTTT	CASSQGRDRGMATEAFF
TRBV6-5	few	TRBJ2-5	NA	TGTGCCAGCAGTTTAAACTCGCTACGCCAAGAGACCCAGTACTTC	CASSLNSLRQETQYF
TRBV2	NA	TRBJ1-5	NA	TGTGCCAGCAGTGAACAGCTTAGCAATCAGCCCCAGCATTTT	CASSEQLSNQPQHF
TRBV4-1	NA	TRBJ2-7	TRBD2	TGCGCCAGCAGCCAAGATGTAGCGGGAGGCCACCTTCCCCCCGAGCAGTACTTC	CASSQDVAGGHLPPEQYF
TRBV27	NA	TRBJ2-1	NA	TGTGCCAGCAGACGACTAGAGTACAATGAGCAGTTCTTC	CASRRLEYNEQFF
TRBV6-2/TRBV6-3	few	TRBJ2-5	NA	TGTGCCAGCCACCGGGGCCCCAACCAAGAGACCCAGTACTTC	CASHRGPNQETQYF
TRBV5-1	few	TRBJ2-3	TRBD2	TGCGCCACGAAGACTAGCGGCACAGATACGCAGTATTTT	CATKTSGTDTQYF